A selection of T cell receptor beta chains follows, all from one sample in a study of cytomegalovirus exposure and HLA in healthy donors. Assay: immunoSEQ multiplex PCR; the TCRdb copy retains only in-frame clones and omits some. This repertoire includes about 50,000 clones. The material sequenced was PBMCs. Receptors originate from a man aged 18-30 years in good health and CMV-seropositive. The CDR3 runs from the conserved cysteine through the conserved F or W. Fields, in order: V gene, J gene, CDR3 protein.

TRBV2,TRBJ1-2,CASSLGTSYGYTF
TRBV7-9,TRBJ2-3,CASSRGRERVGSTDTQYF
TRBV6-1,TRBJ2-1,CASSEKTGGVDEQFF
TRBV7-9,TRBJ1-1,CASSLGPRDTEAFF
TRBV27,TRBJ2-3,CASSLKRGGPKGDTQYF
TRBV29-1,TRBJ1-1,CSVRQGDGVRSTEAFF
TRBV7-3,TRBJ2-2,CASSFGGTGELFF
TRBV4-1,TRBJ2-1,CASSQGLAGRNNEQFF
TRBV6-4,TRBJ2-3,CASTPAGTRRTDTQYF
TRBV6-5,TRBJ2-5,CASSYSDGETQYF
TRBV5-1,TRBJ2-7,CASREDFREQYF
TRBV18,TRBJ2-5,CASSPRTGIQETQYF
TRBV13,TRBJ1-4,CASTLQGWEKLFF
TRBV7-9,TRBJ2-1,CASRRGLARYNEQFF
TRBV9,TRBJ2-1,CASSVVREWAYNEQFF
TRBV28,TRBJ1-1,CASSLSDREAFF
TRBV6-5,TRBJ2-7,CASKNGQPYSYEQYF
TRBV6-5,TRBJ2-7,CASSSTYEQYF
TRBV29-1,TRBJ2-1,CSVVRGGANEQFF
TRBV6-5,TRBJ2-1,CASSYSLAGSNNEQFF
TRBV7-3,TRBJ2-7,CASSPQAGVNEQYF
TRBV5-6,TRBJ1-2,CASSSGTGGNGYTF
TRBV7-9,TRBJ1-1,CASSPPGTGEDEAFF
TRBV9,TRBJ1-1,CASSVGGSGNTEAFF
TRBV30,TRBJ2-7,CAWRDIDIYYEQYF
TRBV5-1,TRBJ2-1,CASSPTGGNEQFF
TRBV29-1,TRBJ2-3,CSGRQGADTQYF
TRBV30,TRBJ2-2,CASRTVANTGELFF
TRBV28,TRBJ2-3,CASSSSIGLGDTQYF
TRBV5-1,TRBJ2-7,CASSLGASYEQYF
TRBV18,TRBJ1-1,CASSPDRQGRAFF
TRBV4-1,NA,CASSQDGGGAYSEQYF
TRBV7-2,NA,CASSLSTSEVYEQYF
TRBV2,TRBJ2-1,CASSLAGVSGGEQFF
TRBV6-1,TRBJ1-1,CASRDIQVRTEAFF
TRBV30,NA,CAWGGTGHSYEQYF
TRBV6-5,TRBJ2-7,CASTWRTGEREQYF
TRBV11-1,TRBJ2-1,CASSLGQGANNEQFF